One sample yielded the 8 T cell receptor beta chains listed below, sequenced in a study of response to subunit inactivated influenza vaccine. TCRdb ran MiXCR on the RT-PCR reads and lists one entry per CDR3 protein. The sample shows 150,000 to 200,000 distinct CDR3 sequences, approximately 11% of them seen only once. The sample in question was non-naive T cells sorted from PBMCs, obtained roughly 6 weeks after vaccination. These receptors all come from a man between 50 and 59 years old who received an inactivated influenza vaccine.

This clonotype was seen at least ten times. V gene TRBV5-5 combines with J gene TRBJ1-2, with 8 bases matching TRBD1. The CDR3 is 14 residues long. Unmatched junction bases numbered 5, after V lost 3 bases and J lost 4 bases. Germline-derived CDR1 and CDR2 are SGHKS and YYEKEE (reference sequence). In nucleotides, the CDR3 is TGTGCCAGCAGCTCGGACAGGGCCGGCTATGGCTACACCTTC. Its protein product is CASSSDRAGYGYTF.

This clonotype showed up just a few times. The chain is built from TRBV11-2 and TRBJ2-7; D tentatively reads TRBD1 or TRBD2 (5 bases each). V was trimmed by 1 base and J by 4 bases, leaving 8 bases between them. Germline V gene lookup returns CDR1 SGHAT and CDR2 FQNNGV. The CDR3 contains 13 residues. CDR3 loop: CASSLGDEYEQYF. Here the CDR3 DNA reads TGTGCCAGCAGCTTAGGGGACGAGTACGAGCAGTACTTC.

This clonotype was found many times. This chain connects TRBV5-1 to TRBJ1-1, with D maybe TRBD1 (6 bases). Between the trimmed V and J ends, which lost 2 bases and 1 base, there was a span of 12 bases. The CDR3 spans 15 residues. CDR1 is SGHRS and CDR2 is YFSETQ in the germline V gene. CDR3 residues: CASSLGGRSNTEAFF. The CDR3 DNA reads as TGCGCCAGCAGCTTAGGGGGACGGTCGAACACTGAAGCTTTCTTT.

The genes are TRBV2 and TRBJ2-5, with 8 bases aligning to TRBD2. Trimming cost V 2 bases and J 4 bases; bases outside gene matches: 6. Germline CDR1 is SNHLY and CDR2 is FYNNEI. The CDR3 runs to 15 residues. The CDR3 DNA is TGTGCCAGCAGTGAATCTAGAAGCGGGGGAGAGACCCAGTACTTC. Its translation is CASSESRSGGETQYF.

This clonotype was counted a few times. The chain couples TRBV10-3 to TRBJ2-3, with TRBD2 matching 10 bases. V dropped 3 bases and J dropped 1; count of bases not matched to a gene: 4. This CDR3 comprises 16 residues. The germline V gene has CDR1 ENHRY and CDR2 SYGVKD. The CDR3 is CAISDPLAGGTDTQYF. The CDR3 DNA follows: TGTGCCATCAGTGACCCTCTAGCGGGGGGCACAGATACGCAGTATTTT.

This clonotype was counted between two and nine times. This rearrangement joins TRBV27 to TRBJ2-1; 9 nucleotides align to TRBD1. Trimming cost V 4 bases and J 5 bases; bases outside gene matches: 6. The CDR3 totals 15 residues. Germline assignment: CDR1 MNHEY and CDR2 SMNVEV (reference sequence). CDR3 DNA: TGTGCCAGCAGTTCGGACAGGGGCTTACACAATGAGCAGTTCTTC. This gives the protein CASSSDRGLHNEQFF.

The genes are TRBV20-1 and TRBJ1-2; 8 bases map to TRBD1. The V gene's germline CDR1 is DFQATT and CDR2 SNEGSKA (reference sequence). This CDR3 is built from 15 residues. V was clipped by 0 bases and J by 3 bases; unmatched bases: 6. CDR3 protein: CSARDVDRGDYGYTF. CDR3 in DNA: TGCAGTGCTAGAGATGTAGACAGGGGTGACTATGGCTACACCTTC.

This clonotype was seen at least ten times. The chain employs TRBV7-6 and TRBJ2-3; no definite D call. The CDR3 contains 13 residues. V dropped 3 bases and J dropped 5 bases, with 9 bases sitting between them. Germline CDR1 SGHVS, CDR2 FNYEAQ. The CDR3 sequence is CASSLLGIDTQYF. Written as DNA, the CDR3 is TGTGCCAGCAGCTTGCTGGGGATAGATACGCAGTATTTT.